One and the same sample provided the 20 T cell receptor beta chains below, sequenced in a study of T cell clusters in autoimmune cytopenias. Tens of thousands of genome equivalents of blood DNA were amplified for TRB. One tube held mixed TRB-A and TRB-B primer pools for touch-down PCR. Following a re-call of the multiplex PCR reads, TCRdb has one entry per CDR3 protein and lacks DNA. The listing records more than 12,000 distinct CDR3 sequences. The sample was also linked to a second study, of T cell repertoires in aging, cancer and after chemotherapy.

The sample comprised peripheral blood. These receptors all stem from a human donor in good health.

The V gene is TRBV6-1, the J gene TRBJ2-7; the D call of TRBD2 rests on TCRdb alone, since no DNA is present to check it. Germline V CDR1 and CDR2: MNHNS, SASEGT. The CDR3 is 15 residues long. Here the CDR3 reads CASSEAGGASYEQYF.

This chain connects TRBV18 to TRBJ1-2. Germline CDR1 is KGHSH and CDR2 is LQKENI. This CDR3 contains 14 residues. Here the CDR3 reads CASSPLTVNYGYTF.

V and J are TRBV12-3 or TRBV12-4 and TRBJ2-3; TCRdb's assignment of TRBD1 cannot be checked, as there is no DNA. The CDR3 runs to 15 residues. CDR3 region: CASRSRGLSPDTQYF.

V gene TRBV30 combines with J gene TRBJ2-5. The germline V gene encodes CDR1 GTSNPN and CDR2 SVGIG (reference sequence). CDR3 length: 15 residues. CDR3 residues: CAWSVSSTFRETQYF. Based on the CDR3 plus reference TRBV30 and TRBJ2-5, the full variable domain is SQTIHQWPATLVQPVGSPLSLECTVEGTSNPNLYWYRQAAGRGLQLLFYSVGIGQISSEVPQNLSASRPQDRQFILSSKKLLLSDSGFYLCAWSVSSTFRETQYFGPGTRLLVL.

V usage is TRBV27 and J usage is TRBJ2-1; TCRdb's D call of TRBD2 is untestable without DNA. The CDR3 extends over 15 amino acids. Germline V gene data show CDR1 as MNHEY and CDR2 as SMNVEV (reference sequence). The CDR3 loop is CASSSASRDLNEQFF.

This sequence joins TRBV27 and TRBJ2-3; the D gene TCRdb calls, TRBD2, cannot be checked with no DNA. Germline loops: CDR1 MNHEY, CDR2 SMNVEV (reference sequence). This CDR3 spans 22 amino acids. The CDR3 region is CASTHSYDPWGLAGGTTDTQYF.

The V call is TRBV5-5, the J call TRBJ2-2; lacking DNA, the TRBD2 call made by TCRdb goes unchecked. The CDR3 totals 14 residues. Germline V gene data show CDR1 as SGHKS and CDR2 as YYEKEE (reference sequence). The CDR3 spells CASSDGTRAGELFF.

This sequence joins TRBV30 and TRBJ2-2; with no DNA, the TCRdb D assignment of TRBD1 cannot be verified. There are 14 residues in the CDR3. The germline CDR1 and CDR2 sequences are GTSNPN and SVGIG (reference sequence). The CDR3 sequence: CAWSVLGRTGELFF.

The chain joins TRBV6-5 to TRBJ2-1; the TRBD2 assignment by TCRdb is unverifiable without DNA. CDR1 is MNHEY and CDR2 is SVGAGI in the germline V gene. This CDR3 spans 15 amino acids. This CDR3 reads CASSRRGLAGVEEFF.

The chain's CDR3 is CASSLRDTQFYEQYF. The V and J genes are TRBV11-3 and TRBJ2-7; absent DNA, TCRdb's TRBD1 call cannot be checked. The length of the CDR3 is 15 residues. Germline assignment: CDR1 SGHNT and CDR2 YENEEA.

The CDR3 sequence is CASSRTGASNYGYTF. The chain has TRBV6-5 and TRBJ1-2; the D call of TRBD1 rests on TCRdb alone, since no DNA is present to check it. CDR1 is MNHEY and CDR2 is SVGAGI in the germline V gene. The CDR3 length is 15 residues.

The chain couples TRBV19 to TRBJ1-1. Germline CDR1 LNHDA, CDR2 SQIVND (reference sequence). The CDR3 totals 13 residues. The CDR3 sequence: CASSIWQVTEAFF.

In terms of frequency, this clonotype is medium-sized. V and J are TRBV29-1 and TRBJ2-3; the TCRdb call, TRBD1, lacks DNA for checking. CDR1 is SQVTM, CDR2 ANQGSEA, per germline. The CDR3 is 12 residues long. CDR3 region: CSTGQGTDTQYF.

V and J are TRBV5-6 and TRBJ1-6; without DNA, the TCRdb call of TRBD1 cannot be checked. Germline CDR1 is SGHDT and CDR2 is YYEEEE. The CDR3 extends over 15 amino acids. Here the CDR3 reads CASSWGRALNSPLHF.

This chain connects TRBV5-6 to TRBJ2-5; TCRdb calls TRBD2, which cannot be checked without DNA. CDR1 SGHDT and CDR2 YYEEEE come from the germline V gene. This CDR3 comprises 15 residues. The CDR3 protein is CASSLDPSIQETQYF.

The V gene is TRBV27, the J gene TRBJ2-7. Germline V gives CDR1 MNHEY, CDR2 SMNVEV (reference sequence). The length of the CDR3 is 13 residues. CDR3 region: CASSTRNTDEQYF.

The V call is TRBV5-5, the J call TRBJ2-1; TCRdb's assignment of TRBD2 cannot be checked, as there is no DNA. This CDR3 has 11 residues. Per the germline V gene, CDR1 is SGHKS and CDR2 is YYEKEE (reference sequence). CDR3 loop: CASEARNEQFF.

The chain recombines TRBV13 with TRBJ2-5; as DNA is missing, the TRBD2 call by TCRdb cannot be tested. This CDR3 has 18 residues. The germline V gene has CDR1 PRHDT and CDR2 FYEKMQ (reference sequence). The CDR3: CASSLWGLAATIQETQYF.

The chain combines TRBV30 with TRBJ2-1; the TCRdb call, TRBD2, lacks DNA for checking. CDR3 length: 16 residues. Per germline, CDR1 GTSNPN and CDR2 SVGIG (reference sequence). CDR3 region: CAWSPPRRGGKDEQFF. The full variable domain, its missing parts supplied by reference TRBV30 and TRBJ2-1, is SQTIHQWPATLVQPVGSPLSLECTVEGTSNPNLYWYRQAAGRGLQLLFYSVGIGQISSEVPQNLSASRPQDRQFILSSKKLLLSDSGFYLCAWSPPRRGGKDEQFFGPGTRLTVL.

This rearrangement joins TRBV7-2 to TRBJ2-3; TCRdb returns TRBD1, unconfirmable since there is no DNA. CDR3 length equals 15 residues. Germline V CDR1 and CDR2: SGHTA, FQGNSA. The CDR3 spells CAGSLRAPSTDTQYF.